Presented here are 24 T cell receptor beta chains from one specimen sequenced in a study of regulatory T cells in long-lasting Graves disease. For TCR beta, libraries came from iRepertoire HTBI primers and Arm-PCR of CDR3 regions. TCRdb called the multiplex PCR reads again in MiXCR, with one record for every CDR3 protein. The table has under 450,000 distinct CDR3 sequences, around 15% seen once. The time point denotes: newly diagnosed GD, antithyroid drugs for less than 3 months. Generation of the TCR library employed RNA extracted from PBMCs. The data were also submitted as part of a second study, on T cells in Graves' hyperthyroidism and ophthalmopathy.

This specimen was peripheral blood mononuclear cells (PBMCs), taken at new diagnosis, from a patient treated with antithyroid drugs. These receptors originate from a woman between 18 and 29 years old with Graves disease.

This clonotype is a singleton in its sample. CDR3 protein: CASSLWQGNLNEKLFF. Here the CDR3 DNA reads TGTGCCAGCAGCTTGTGGCAGGGAAACTTGAATGAAAAACTGTTTTTT. The J gene is TRBJ1-4, the V gene TRBV5-8; D is perhaps TRBD1 (5 bases). CDR3 length equals 16 residues. Germline V lookup: CDR1 SGHTS, CDR2 YDEGEE. Trimming left V 1 base short and J 5 bases short, with 15 bases between.

Notes on this clonotype: A far larger clone is only one base removed, so a read error is likely. The V gene is TRBV11-2, the J gene TRBJ2-3; no clear D gene. The DNA end is more similar to TRBJ2-7, so the J call may be wrong. The CDR3 is made up of 14 amino acids. Germline CDR1 reads SGHAT; CDR2 reads FQNNGV. The DNA of the CDR3 is TGTGCCAGCAGCTCTGGATCCCTCTCTCCCGAGCAGTACTTC. Residues: CASSSGSLSPEQYF.

The J gene is TRBJ2-3, the V gene TRBV28, with TRBD2 matching over 12 bases. The CDR3 covers 17 residues. The ends lost 5 bases at V and 5 bases at J; junction bases unmatched: 11. The germline V gene encodes CDR1 MDHEN and CDR2 SYDVKM. The CDR3 nucleotides read TGTGCCAGCAGTCTTCTTGGACAGGGACTAGCGGGAGATACGCAGTATTTT. It is translated as CASSLLGQGLAGDTQYF.

This clonotype was found many times. This chain connects TRBV13 to TRBJ2-7, with D perhaps TRBD1 (6 bases). The germline V gene has CDR1 PRHDT and CDR2 FYEKMQ (reference sequence). The CDR3 runs to 13 residues. V was trimmed by 9 bases and J by 3 bases, leaving 15 bases between them. CDR3: CASNRAGLYEQYF. CDR3 nucleotides: TGTGCCAGTAACAGGGCAGGCCTCTACGAGCAGTACTTC.

This clonotype was observed a handful of times. The chain is built from TRBV7-6 and TRBJ2-3; tentatively, D is TRBD1 (5 bases). Trimming shortened V by 5 bases and J by 4 bases, and 19 bases separated the two germline ends. Germline-derived CDR1 and CDR2 are SGHVS and FNYEAQ. The length of the CDR3 is 16 residues. The CDR3 sequence is CASSLNSGSPADTQYF. The CDR3 bases are TGTGCCAGCAGCCTCAATTCAGGGTCCCCGGCAGATACGCAGTATTTT.

This clonotype was seen repeatedly, ten times or more. The chain has TRBV27 and TRBJ1-6; a weak D match, TRBD1 (5 bases). Trimming cost V 5 bases and J 10 bases, with 12 bases left between them. The CDR3 runs 13 residues. Per the germline V gene, CDR1 is MNHEY and CDR2 is SMNVEV (reference sequence). This CDR3 is CASSLGTISPLHF. CDR3 coding DNA: TGTGCCAGCAGTCTGGGGACTATATCACCCCTCCACTTT.

Many counts were recorded for this clonotype. The chain employs TRBV20-1 and TRBJ1-2; D possibly corresponds to TRBD1 (5 bases). V shed 6 bases and J shed 4 bases, with 15 bases lying between them. Looked up from germline, CDR1 is DFQATT and CDR2 is SNEGSKA (reference sequence). This CDR3 contains 13 residues. CDR3 nucleotides: TGCAGTGCCCCCGGGGGAACAGCCTATGGCTACACCTTC. Translation: CSAPGGTAYGYTF.

Worth noting for this clonotype: This is likely a read error, given that the CDR3 carries no conserved phenylalanine or tryptophan at its end. The rearrangement links TRBV6-2 or TRBV6-3 to TRBJ2-3, with a tentative D call TRBD2 (6 bases). In germline, CDR1 is MNHEY, CDR2 SVGEGT. V was cut by 7 bases and J by 2 bases, with 16 bases left in between. The CDR3 is 15 amino acids. CDR3 region: CASTETSSFTDTQYL. The CDR3 DNA reads TGTGCCAGCACCGAAACTAGCAGTTTCACAGATACGCAGTATCTT.

At least ten counts were recorded for this clonotype. An end of the junction differs from the germline gene, which may be a read error. The chain is built from TRBV5-5 and TRBJ1-6; TRBD1 is a possible D gene (5 bases). This CDR3 has 17 residues. Looked up from germline, CDR1 is SGHKS and CDR2 is YYEKEE (reference sequence). The CDR3 loop is CASSLQGAFSDNSPLHF. As DNA, the CDR3 is TGCGCCAGCAGCCTCCAGGGCGCTTTCTCGGATAATTCACCCCTCCACTTT.

The V gene is TRBV6-7, the J gene TRBJ2-2; the D gene is possibly TRBD2 (7 bases). TRBV6-7 is designated an ORF whose function remains uncertain. This CDR3 has 17 residues. The ends were cut back, 0 bases at V and 7 bases at J, with 18 bases in the middle. The CDR3 spells CASSYSMAEGEGGELFF. The DNA of the CDR3 is TGTGCCAGCAGTTACTCGATGGCGGAGGGGGAGGGCGGGGAGCTGTTTTTT.

CDR3 residues: CASSLAGGKVVYEQYF. The CDR3 DNA reads as TGTGCCAGCAGTTTAGCCGGCGGGAAGGTAGTCTACGAGCAGTACTTC. This chain joins TRBV12-3 or TRBV12-4 and TRBJ2-7, with TRBD2 as a possible D gene (6 bases). The CDR3 consists of 16 residues. Trimming cost V 0 bases and J 3 bases, with 15 bases left between them.

This clonotype was picked up many times. CDR3 sequence: CASSLPRPGTEAFF. The DNA of the CDR3 is TGTGCCAGCAGCTTACCCCGTCCGGGGACTGAAGCTTTCTTT. The chain employs TRBV7-2 and TRBJ1-1; D call uncertain. Germline CDR1 reads SGHTA; CDR2 reads FQGNSA. The V gene lost 2 bases and the J gene lost 5 bases, with 12 bases spanning the gap. The CDR3 length is 14 residues.

V is TRBV4-1 and J is TRBJ1-1, with 7 bases that match TRBD1. Germline loops: CDR1 MGHRA, CDR2 YSYEKL. With 6 bases clipped from V and 1 base from J, the junction kept 5 bases outside the gene matches. The CDR3 length is 14 residues. The CDR3, as DNA: TGCGCCAGCAGGATGAGACAGGGGAACACTGAAGCTTTCTTT. Its protein is CASRMRQGNTEAFF.

This clonotype was observed at least ten times. The chain recombines TRBV28 with TRBJ2-1; 11 bases fit TRBD2. CDR1 MDHEN and CDR2 SYDVKM come from the germline V gene. With 7 bases clipped from V and 8 bases from J, the junction kept 10 bases outside the gene matches. The length of the CDR3 is 15 residues. The chain's CDR3 is CASTRLAGHRDEQFF. For the CDR3, the DNA is TGTGCCAGCACAAGACTAGCGGGACATCGAGATGAGCAGTTCTTC.

This clonotype has ten or more counts. The V call is TRBV7-9, the J call TRBJ2-3, with 12 bases matching TRBD1. Losses at the gene ends were 1 base for V and 8 bases for J; bases not matched to a gene: 4. Germline V lookup: CDR1 SEHNR, CDR2 FQNEAQ (reference sequence). CDR3 length equals 15 residues. The CDR3 here is CASSLGDRGPVTQYF. The DNA for the CDR3 is TGTGCCAGCAGCTTAGGGGACAGGGGGCCTGTTACGCAGTATTTT.

This clonotype has at least ten counts. The V call is TRBV10-3, the J call TRBJ2-1, with 12 bases aligning to TRBD2. CDR1 ENHRY and CDR2 SYGVKD come from the germline V gene. The V segment lost 3 bases and the J segment 4 bases; nucleotides outside the gene matches: 19. This CDR3 has 21 residues. The CDR3 loop reads CAISDSSGTSGLRRIYNEQFF. Here the CDR3 DNA reads TGTGCCATCAGTGATTCATCGGGGACTAGCGGGCTCCGTCGGATATACAATGAGCAGTTCTTC.

This clonotype occurred many times. The chain combines TRBV28 with TRBJ1-2; the D gene is possibly TRBD1 (5 bases). The germline V and J ends were trimmed by 6 bases and 4 bases, with 21 bases remaining between them. The V gene's germline CDR1 is MDHEN and CDR2 SYDVKM. There are 16 residues in the CDR3. For the CDR3, the DNA is TGTGCCAGCAGCTCTATCCTGCGGGGGAGGATCTATGGCTACACCTTC. Translation gives CASSSILRGRIYGYTF.

This rearrangement joins TRBV7-9 to TRBJ1-6; D unclear. Germline assignment: CDR1 SEHNR and CDR2 FQNEAQ (reference sequence). The CDR3 sequence is 13 residues long. Trimming removed 7 bases at V and 10 bases at J, with 14 bases between. The CDR3 region is CASNIAFGSPLHF. The CDR3 nucleotides are TGTGCCAGCAATATAGCATTTGGGTCACCCCTCCACTTT.

There are many counts of this clonotype. The V gene is TRBV7-3, the J gene TRBJ1-1; 8 positions match TRBD1. CDR3 length equals 14 residues. V shed 6 bases and J 1 base; nucleotides not matched to a gene: 4. CDR1 is SGHTA, CDR2 FQGTGA, per germline. CDR3 residues: CASSSQGANTEAFF. The CDR3 bases are TGTGCCAGCAGTTCTCAGGGGGCGAACACTGAAGCTTTCTTT.

This clonotype appeared many times. The chain has TRBV27 and TRBJ2-5; the D gene is possibly TRBD1 (7 bases). The CDR3 totals 15 residues. V shed 5 bases and J shed 4 bases, with 17 bases lying between them. CDR1 MNHEY and CDR2 SMNVEV come from the germline V gene (reference sequence). CDR3 DNA: TGTGCCAGCAGTGCCTTCAGACAGGGAGGAGAGACCCAGTACTTC. Translated: CASSAFRQGGETQYF.

This clonotype was observed at least ten times. V gene TRBV7-2 combines with J gene TRBJ2-7; D may correspond to TRBD1 or TRBD2 (6 bases each). This CDR3 region has 13 residues. From germline, CDR1 is SGHTA and CDR2 FQGNSA. Trimming took off 11 bases at V and 0 bases at J, with 14 bases between the two ends. The CDR3 here is CAGGGPYSYEQYF. Here the CDR3 DNA reads TGTGCCGGAGGGGGACCCTACTCCTACGAGCAGTACTTC.

This clonotype was counted only a few times. The conserved final phenylalanine or tryptophan is absent from the CDR3, which likely points to a read error. The chain combines TRBV2 with TRBJ2-2; no reliable D call. With 6 bases removed from V and 1 base from J, the gap between germline ends came to 9 bases. The CDR3 is made up of 14 amino acids. Per germline, CDR1 SNHLY and CDR2 FYNNEI. The CDR3 loop is CASRFNENTGELFL. The DNA for the CDR3 is TGTGCCAGCAGGTTTAATGAGAACACCGGGGAGCTGTTTCTT.

V is TRBV29-1 and J is TRBJ2-3, with 7 bases matching TRBD2. CDR1 is SQVTM, CDR2 ANQGSEA, per germline. The CDR3 extends over 11 amino acids. V dropped 6 bases and J dropped 8; count of bases not matched to a gene: 5. The CDR3 sequence is CSVGGTGTQYF. In DNA form, the CDR3 reads TGCAGCGTGGGGGGGACCGGTACGCAGTATTTT.

This clonotype appeared a few times. The chain has TRBV29-1 and TRBJ1-3, with D unclear. Trimming cost V 7 bases and J 0 bases, with 7 bases left between them. CDR3 length: 12 residues. Germline assignment: CDR1 SQVTM and CDR2 ANQGSEA. CDR3 sequence (DNA): TGCAGCGGCAGGCACTCTGGAAACACCATATATTTT. Translation: CSGRHSGNTIYF.